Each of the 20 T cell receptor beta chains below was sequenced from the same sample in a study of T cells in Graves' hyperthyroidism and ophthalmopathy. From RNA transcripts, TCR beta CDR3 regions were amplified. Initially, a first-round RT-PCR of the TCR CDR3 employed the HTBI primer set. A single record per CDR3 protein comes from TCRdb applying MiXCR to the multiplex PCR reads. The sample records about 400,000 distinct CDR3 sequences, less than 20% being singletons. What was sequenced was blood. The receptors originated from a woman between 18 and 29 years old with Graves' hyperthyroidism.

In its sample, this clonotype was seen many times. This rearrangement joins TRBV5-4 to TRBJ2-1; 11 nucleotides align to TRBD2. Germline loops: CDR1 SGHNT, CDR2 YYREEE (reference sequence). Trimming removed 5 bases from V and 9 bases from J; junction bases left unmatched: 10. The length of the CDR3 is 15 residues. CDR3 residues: CASSLSSGRLTEQFF. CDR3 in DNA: TGTGCCAGCAGTCTTTCTAGCGGGAGGTTAACTGAGCAGTTCTTC.

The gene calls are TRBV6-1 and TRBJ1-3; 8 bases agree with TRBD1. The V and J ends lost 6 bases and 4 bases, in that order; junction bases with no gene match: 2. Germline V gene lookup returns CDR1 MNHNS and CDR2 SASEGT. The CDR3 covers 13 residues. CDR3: CASRRTGGNTIYF. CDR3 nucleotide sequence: TGTGCCAGCAGACGGACAGGGGGAAACACCATATATTTT.

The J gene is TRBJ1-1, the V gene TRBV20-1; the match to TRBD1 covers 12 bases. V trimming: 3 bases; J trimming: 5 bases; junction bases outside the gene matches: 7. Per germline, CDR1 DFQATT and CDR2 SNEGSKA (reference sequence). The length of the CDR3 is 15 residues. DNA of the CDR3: TGCAGTGCTAGGCCGGGACAGGGGGCTAGGACTGAAGCTTTCTTT. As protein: CSARPGQGARTEAFF.

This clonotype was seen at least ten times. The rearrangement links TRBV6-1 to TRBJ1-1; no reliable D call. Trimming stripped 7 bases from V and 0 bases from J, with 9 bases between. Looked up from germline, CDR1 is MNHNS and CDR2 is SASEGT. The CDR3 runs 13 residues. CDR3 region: CASTRSMNTEAFF. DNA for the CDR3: TGTGCCAGCACTCGATCCATGAACACTGAAGCTTTCTTT.

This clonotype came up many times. The CDR3 loop reads CASSYSGEPYNEQFF. The CDR3 DNA reads as TGTGCCAGCAGTTACTCGGGCGAACCTTACAATGAGCAGTTCTTC. The rearrangement joins TRBV6-5 to TRBJ2-1, with no clear D. This CDR3 spans 15 amino acids. Germline CDR1 and CDR2: MNHEY and SVGAGI. Trimming removed 0 bases from V and 4 bases from J, with 10 bases in between.

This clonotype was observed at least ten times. CDR3 region: CASSYEQAYEQYF. The CDR3 DNA is TGTGCCAGCAGCTATGAGCAAGCCTACGAGCAGTACTTC. The V call is TRBV7-3, the J call TRBJ2-7; D is undetermined. Germline V gives CDR1 SGHTA, CDR2 FQGTGA. V shed 4 bases and J shed 2 bases, with 9 bases lying between them. The CDR3 totals 13 residues. The full variable domain, completed using reference TRBV7-3 and TRBJ2-7, is GAGVSQTPSNKVTEKGKYVELRCDPISGHTALYWYRQSLGQGPEFLIYFQGTGAADDSGLPNDRFFAVRPEGSVSTLKIQRTERGDSAVYLCASSYEQAYEQYFGPGTRLTVT.

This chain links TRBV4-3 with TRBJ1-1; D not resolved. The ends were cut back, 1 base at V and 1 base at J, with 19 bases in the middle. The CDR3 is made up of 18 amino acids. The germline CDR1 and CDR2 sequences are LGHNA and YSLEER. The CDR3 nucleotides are TGCGCCAGCAGCCAAGGCGCGGGGTCGGTTGGAAGGAACACTGAAGCTTTCTTT. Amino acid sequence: CASSQGAGSVGRNTEAFF.

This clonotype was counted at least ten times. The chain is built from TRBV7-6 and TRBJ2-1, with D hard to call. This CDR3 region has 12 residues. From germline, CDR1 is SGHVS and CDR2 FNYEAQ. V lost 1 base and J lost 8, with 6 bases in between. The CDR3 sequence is CASSLGWDEQFF. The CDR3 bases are TGTGCCAGCAGCTTAGGGTGGGATGAGCAGTTCTTC. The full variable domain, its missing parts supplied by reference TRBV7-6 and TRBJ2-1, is GAGVSQSPRYKVTKRGQDVALRCDPISGHVSLYWYRQALGQGPEFLTYFNYEAQQDKSGLPNDRFSAERPEGSISTLTIQRTEQRDSAMYRCASSLGWDEQFFGPGTRLTVL.

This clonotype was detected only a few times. CDR3: CASSSTGPNEKLFF. Here the CDR3 DNA reads TGTGCCAGCAGTTCGACAGGCCCCAATGAAAAACTGTTTTTT. This sequence joins TRBV12-3 or TRBV12-4 and TRBJ1-4; TRBD1 is a possible D gene (6 bases). The V end was cut by 4 bases, the J end by 5 bases, with 11 bases between. This CDR3 has 14 residues.

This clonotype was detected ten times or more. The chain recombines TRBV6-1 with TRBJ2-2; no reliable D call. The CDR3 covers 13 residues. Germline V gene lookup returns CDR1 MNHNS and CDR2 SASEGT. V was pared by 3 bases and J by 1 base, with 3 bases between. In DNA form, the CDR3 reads TGTGCCAGCAGTGACGGGAACACCGGGGAGCTGTTTTTT. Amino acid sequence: CASSDGNTGELFF.

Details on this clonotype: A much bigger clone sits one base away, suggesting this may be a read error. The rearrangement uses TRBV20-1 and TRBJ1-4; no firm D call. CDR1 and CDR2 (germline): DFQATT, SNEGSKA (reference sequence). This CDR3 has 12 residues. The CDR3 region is CSGMAENAKLFF. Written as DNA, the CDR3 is TGCAGTGGAATGGCAGAAAATGCAAAACTGTTTTTT.

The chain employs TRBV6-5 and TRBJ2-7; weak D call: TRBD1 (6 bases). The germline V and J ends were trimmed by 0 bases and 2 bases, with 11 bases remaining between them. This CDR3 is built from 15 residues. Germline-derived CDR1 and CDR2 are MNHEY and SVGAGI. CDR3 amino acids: CASSYSTGPPYEQYF. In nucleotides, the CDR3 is TGTGCCAGCAGTTACTCAACAGGGCCCCCCTACGAGCAGTACTTC.

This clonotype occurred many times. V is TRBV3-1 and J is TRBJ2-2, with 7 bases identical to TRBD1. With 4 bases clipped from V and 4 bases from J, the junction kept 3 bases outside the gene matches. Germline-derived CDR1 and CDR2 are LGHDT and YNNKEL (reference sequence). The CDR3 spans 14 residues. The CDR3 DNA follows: TGTGCCAGCAGCCCGGGACAGATCACCGGGGAGCTGTTTTTT. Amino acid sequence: CASSPGQITGELFF.

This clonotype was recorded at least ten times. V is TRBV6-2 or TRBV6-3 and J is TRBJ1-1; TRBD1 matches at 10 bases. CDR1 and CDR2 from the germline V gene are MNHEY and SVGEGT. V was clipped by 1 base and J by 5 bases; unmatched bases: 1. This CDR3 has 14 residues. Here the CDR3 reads CASSYLGQGTEAFF. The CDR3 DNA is TGTGCCAGCAGTTACTTGGGACAGGGGACTGAAGCTTTCTTT.

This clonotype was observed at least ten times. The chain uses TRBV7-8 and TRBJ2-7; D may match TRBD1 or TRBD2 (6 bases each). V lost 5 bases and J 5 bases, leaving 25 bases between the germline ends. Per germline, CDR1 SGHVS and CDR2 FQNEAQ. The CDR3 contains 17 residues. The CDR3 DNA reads TGTGCCAGCAGCGTATACGCGTGGGGGGCGAAACCCCACGAGCAGTACTTC. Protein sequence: CASSVYAWGAKPHEQYF.

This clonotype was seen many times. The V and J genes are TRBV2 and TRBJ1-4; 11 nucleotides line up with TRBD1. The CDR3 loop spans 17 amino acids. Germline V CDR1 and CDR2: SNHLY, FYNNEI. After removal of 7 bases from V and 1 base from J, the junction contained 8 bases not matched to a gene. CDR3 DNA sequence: TGTGCCAGCAAGGACAGGGGGCGTTTCGAAACTAATGAAAAACTGTTTTTT. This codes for CASKDRGRFETNEKLFF.

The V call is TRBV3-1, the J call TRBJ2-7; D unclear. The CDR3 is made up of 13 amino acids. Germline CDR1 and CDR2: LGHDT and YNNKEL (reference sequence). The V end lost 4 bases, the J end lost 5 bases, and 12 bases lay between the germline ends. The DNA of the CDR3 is TGTGCCAGCAGCCCCCCGTATCGCAACGAGCAGTACTTC. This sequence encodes CASSPPYRNEQYF.

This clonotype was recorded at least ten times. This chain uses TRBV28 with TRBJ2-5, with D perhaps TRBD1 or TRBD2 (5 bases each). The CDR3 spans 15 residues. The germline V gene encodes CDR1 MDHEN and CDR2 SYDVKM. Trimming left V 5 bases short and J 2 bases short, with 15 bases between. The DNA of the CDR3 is TGTGCCAGCAGTATCGGGACGACGCTTCAAGAGACCCAGTACTTC. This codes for CASSIGTTLQETQYF.

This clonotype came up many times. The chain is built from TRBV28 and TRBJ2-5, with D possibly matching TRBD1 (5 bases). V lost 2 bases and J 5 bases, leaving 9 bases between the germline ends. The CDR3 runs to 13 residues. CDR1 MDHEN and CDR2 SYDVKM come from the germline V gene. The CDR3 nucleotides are TGTGCCAGCAGTTTAAGGGGTACCGAGACCCAGTACTTC. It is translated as CASSLRGTETQYF.

The CDR3 sequence: CSARGGGSPLHF. In nucleotides, the CDR3 is TGCAGTGCTAGGGGGGGGGGTTCACCCCTCCACTTT. The rearrangement joins TRBV20-1 to TRBJ1-6, with a possible D match to TRBD1 (5 bases). V shed 3 bases and J shed 9 bases, with 9 bases lying between them. This CDR3 contains 12 residues. Germline CDR1 and CDR2: DFQATT and SNEGSKA (reference sequence).